The 3 T cell receptor beta chains given below trace back to one sample, sequenced in a study of T-cell reconstitution after alpha-beta-depleted transplantation in children. This sample's TCRbeta library carried unique molecular identifier barcodes. MiXCR, run by TCRdb on the PCR reads, gives a single entry per CDR3 protein. The sample shows about 360,000 distinct CDR3 sequences, 13% of them seen only once. The sample was PBMCs, taken from the stem cell graft. Receptors originate from a human donor who donated a stem cell graft to a child with Fanconi anemia.

The V gene is TRBV7-9, the J gene TRBJ2-3, with no clear D. Trimming stripped 3 bases from V and 1 base from J, with 8 bases between. This CDR3 has 14 amino acids. The germline gives CDR1 SEHNR, CDR2 FQNEAQ (reference sequence). The DNA for the CDR3 is TGTGCCAGCAGCTTGGTTTTGGGCACAGATACGCAGTATTTT. Translating gives CASSLVLGTDTQYF.

V gene TRBV6-1 combines with J gene TRBJ2-7; D is unclear. Trimming cost V 3 bases and J 6 bases, with 3 bases left between them. Germline loops: CDR1 MNHNS, CDR2 SASEGT. CDR3 size: 10 residues. The DNA of the CDR3 is TGTGCCAGCAGTGAGGTCGAGCAGTACTTC. This translates into CASSEVEQYF.

The CDR3 region is CASSYDRSSYNSPLHF. The CDR3 nucleotides are TGTGCCAGCAGTTACGACAGGAGCTCCTATAATTCACCCCTCCACTTT. The chain carries TRBV6-5 and TRBJ1-6; the D gene is possibly TRBD1 (6 bases). Germline loops: CDR1 MNHEY, CDR2 SVGAGI. This CDR3 spans 16 amino acids. V was shortened by 2 bases and J by 0 bases, with 8 bases between the two germline ends.